The 4 T cell receptor beta chains presented below share a single source sample, sequenced in a study of blood T cells in healthy people across ages (dated by TCRdb to between 2015 and 2017). Receptor libraries were prepared by 5' RACE. The sequencing machine was an Illumina HiSeq 2500. A second PCR of about 7 to 12 cycles was run with a J-beta primer mix and a sample-barcoded 5' primer. TCRdb passed the public sequencing reads through fastp at Q25 and MiXCR, retaining productive beta sequences. Entries are consolidated by CDR3 protein sequence, retaining the most common genes and DNA. The sample records some 1.4 million distinct CDR3 sequences, around two fifths of which are singletons. The top ten hold roughly 7.9% of the sample. Sequenced sample: blood. The receptors here all came from a woman between 18 and 29 years old in good health.

The genes are TRBV2 and TRBJ2-7; 7 bases map to TRBD2. The ends lost 7 bases at V and 5 bases at J; junction bases unmatched: 8. From germline, CDR1 is SNHLY and CDR2 FYNNEI. CDR3 length: 13 residues. DNA of the CDR3: TGTGCCAGCATACGGAACGCGGGAGACGAGCAGTACTTC. Protein: CASIRNAGDEQYF. The variable domain in full, with the rest retrieved from reference TRBV2 and TRBJ2-7, is EPEVTQTPSHQVTQMGQEVILRCVPISNHLYFYWYRQILGQKVEFLVSFYNNEISEKSEIFDDQFSVERPDGSNFTLKIRSTKLEDSAMYFCASIRNAGDEQYFGPGTRLTVT.

This chain links TRBV6-4 with TRBJ1-2; TRBD1 is a possible D gene (6 bases). The CDR3 has 13 residues. From germline, CDR1 is MRHNA and CDR2 SNTAGT. Trimming took 10 bases from V and 7 from J, leaving 19 bases between them. The CDR3 bases are TGTGCCACTACCCAGGGACACCATGGTGGCTACACCTTC. Amino acid sequence: CATTQGHHGGYTF.

Concerning this clonotype itself: The junction and the germline gene differ at one end; a read error may be behind it. This chain joins TRBV12-3 or TRBV12-4 and TRBJ1-1; 7 nucleotides match TRBD1. The length of the CDR3 is 14 residues. CDR3 residues: CVSSRDSLFTEAFF. The CDR3, as DNA: TGTGTCAGCAGCCGGGACAGCCTCTTCACTGAAGCTTTCTTT.

This clonotype has more than one count but fewer than ten. The chain links TRBV5-5 to TRBJ2-3; no firm D call. Between the trimmed V and J ends, which lost 7 bases and 0 bases, there was a span of 12 bases. Germline loops: CDR1 SGHKS, CDR2 YYEKEE (reference sequence). This CDR3 comprises 14 residues. The CDR3 bases are TGTGCCAGCGACCGGTCGCCGAGCACAGATACGCAGTATTTT. Translated, it gives CASDRSPSTDTQYF.